This T cell receptor (beta chain) was identified during a study of shared clonotypes between healthy human individuals (dated by TCRdb to about 2020). For the study in its entirety: A couple of women and a few men aged 18 to 49 years were included in the cohort. Per donor, three plates each were used for CD4 naive and CD4 memory, two for CD8 naive, and one for CD8 memory. To increase sequencing depth and limit assay-specific biases, different laboratories used diverse techniques to prepare libraries and sequence TCR repertoires. Each donor's leukapheresis produced roughly between roughly 0.85 and 10 billion PBMCs. Blood TCR repertoires of roughly 5 healthy adults were deeply sequenced to estimate repertoire size and the extent of clonotype sharing between individuals. Overall study results and their limits: Even with the large sequencing depth, rarefaction of the sorted-subset datasets indicated that sequencing was incomplete. Clonotypes shared by all four sorted-subset donors showed higher generation probabilities than non-shared clonotypes. The genetic and exposure-history diversity represented was limited by the small number of donors. Pairwise subsampling indicated that sequencing depth was expected to affect the degree of clonotype sharing among donors. Larger estimated clonotype richness was generally found for naive subsets than for memory subsets. Sampling was restricted to blood, and TCR repertoires in tissue are likely to differ from TCR repertoires in blood. Sharing across a few donors was observed for approximately 4.6% of naive CD4, over 3% of naive CD8, 2% to 2.5% of memory CD4, and around 0.42% of memory CD8 clonotypes.

Donors were healthy HIV-negative adults with no recently reported acute infections or vaccinations. Only Caucasian adults living in Nashville, Tennessee, USA were represented among the donors. CD4+ T cells were enriched through magnetic negative selection, after which naive cells were positively selected on CD45RA and the remaining negative fraction served as the memory subset. Blood was collected by leukapheresis, and PBMCs were isolated by Ficoll-Histopaque density gradient centrifugation and then cryopreserved in liquid nitrogen vapor phase. Analytical flow cytometry was used to check the purity and quantity of every magnetically sorted T cell population. Each sorted fraction had its genomic DNA isolated and then quantified by UV absorbance on a Nanodrop 2000c. Trimming costs V 9 bases and J 0 bases, and their ends lie 8 bases apart. Its CDR3 holds 12 amino acids, cysteine through phenylalanine. Only CDR3 DNA remains: 36 bases, in frame from the first base. Based on the germline V gene, the CDR1 and CDR2 sequences are MDHEN and SYDVKM.

Using the deep immunoSEQ assay, multiplex PCR amplified TCR CDR3 regions from genomic DNA. For each cell subset, the extracted genomic DNA was distributed evenly across all wells of several immunoSEQ 96-well plates, and each plate served as one replicate. For sorted subsets, roughly 200 ng of genomic DNA, equivalent to 25,000 to 35,000 T cell genomes, went into each replicate PCR. Purified libraries were measured with a Qubit 3.0 fluorometer, size-checked on a Bioanalyzer 2100, and measured again with the KAPA Library Quantification kit. Every immunoSEQ 96-well plate was sequenced on a separate single-read 150-cycle Illumina NextSeq 550 flow cell. In the paper's pipeline: Because only junctional sequences without quality scores were contained in the immunoSEQ output, filtering matching that applied to full-length reads could not be performed. Sequences were annotated with PyIR, a Python wrapper for IgBLAST v1.9, and V/J genes and CDR3 were assigned using IMGT germline references. Any read was removed if the V/J assignment was weak (E-value above 1e-6), the CDR3 was missing, or the read contained stop codons, out-of-frame junctions, or ambiguous translated residues. V3J clonotypes were defined as sequences sharing an identical inferred V gene, J gene, and CDR3 amino acid sequence. Percentage overlap between repertoires was calculated by dividing the number of shared unique clonotypes by the size of the smaller repertoire. Three approaches were used to assess repertoire richness: RTK rarefaction, the Chao1 estimator, and Recon v2.1 estimates of unobserved clonotypes. Generation probabilities were computed with OLGA for all TCRbeta clonotypes obtained by the gDNA method from a few donors. TCRdb stores this immuneACCESS table with in-frame sequences only. Part of the clones is absent; in the studies checked, under half of the shortfall reflects unresolved V genes, and no reason is known for the rest. The V and J calls and the clone size are those of that table, but D and trimming were determined from the DNA. The sample has some 1,100,000 clones on record, approximately 80% of them singletons. The ten largest clones add up to approximately 0.5% of the sample.

This clone came up a few times. Its antigen target is currently unknown. No qualities accompany the bases; no much larger clone lies one base away. This TCR was recovered from a man aged 18 to 35 in good health. Some clones in this sample may be carry-over from other donors' samples. The material sequenced was memory CD4+ T cells from PBMCs. The cell subset or site label here, explained by the study, means: CD45RA-negative fraction. The sequence links TRBV28 to TRBJ1-1; no D gene call is confident. The sequenced DNA: TGTGCCAGTCGGACCCTGAACACTGAAGCTTTCTTT. Its protein is CASRTLNTEAFF. The entire variable domain, with the stretches around the CDR3 drawn from the reference TRBV28 and TRBJ1-1 proteins, is DVKVTQSSRYLVKRTGEKVFLECVQDMDHENMFWYRQDPGLGLRLIYFSYDVKMKEKGDIPEGYSVSREKKERFSLILESASTNQTSMYLCASRTLNTEAFFGQGTRLTVV.